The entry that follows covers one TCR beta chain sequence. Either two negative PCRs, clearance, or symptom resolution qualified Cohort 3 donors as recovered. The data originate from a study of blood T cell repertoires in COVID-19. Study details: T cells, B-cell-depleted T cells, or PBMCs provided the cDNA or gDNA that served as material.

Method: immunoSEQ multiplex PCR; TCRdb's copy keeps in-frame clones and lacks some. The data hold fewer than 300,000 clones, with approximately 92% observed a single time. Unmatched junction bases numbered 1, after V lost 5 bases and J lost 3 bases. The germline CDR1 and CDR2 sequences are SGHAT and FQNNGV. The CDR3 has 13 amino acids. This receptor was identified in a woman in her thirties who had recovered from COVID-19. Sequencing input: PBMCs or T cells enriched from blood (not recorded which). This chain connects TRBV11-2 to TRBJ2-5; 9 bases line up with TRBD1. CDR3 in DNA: TGTGCCAGCAGCAGGGACAGGGAAGAGACCCAGTACTTC. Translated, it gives CASSRDREETQYF. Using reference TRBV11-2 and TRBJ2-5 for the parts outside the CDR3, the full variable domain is EAGVAQSPRYKIIEKRQSVAFWCNPISGHATLYWYQQILGQGPKLLIQFQNNGVVDDSQLPKDRFSAERLKGVDSTLKIQPAKLEDSAVYLCASSRDREETQYFGPGTRLLVL.